A single sample gave rise to the 26 T cell receptor beta chains below, sequenced in a study of blood T cell repertoires in COVID-19. Method: immunoSEQ multiplex PCR; TCRdb's copy keeps in-frame clones and lacks some. The sample consists of tens of thousands of clones, roughly 80% of them appearing once. Sequencing was done on a sample of peripheral blood. The receptors originated from a woman over 75 with acute or convalescent COVID-19.

The rearrangement uses TRBV28 and TRBJ1-3, with a tentative D call TRBD1 (6 bases). The CDR3 is 14 amino acids. V was trimmed by 3 bases and J by 9 bases, leaving 15 bases between them. In germline, CDR1 is MDHEN, CDR2 SYDVKM. CDR3 amino acids: CASSFGQWKGTIYF. The CDR3 region has the DNA TGTGCCAGCAGTTTTGGACAGTGGAAAGGCACCATATATTTT.

This clone was found once. The chain has TRBV6-5 and TRBJ1-1; D call uncertain. Between the trimmed V and J ends, which lost 7 bases and 9 bases, there was a span of 12 bases. Germline CDR1 and CDR2: MNHEY and SVGAGI. The CDR3 runs to 11 residues. The CDR3 here is CASTGGLQAFF. The CDR3 nucleotides are TGTGCCAGCACCGGAGGGTTACAAGCTTTCTTT.

The rearrangement links TRBV5-1 to TRBJ2-1, with TRBD1 as a possible D gene (6 bases). Trimming took off 0 bases at V and 8 bases at J, with 15 bases between the two ends. CDR1 SGHRS and CDR2 YFSETQ come from the germline V gene. The CDR3 runs 15 residues. This CDR3 is CASSLERQGLDEQFF. CDR3 bases: TGCGCCAGCAGCTTGGAGCGGCAGGGGCTGGATGAGCAGTTCTTC.

This clone was picked up a small number of times. The chain combines TRBV4-1 with TRBJ1-1; no clear D. CDR1 and CDR2 (germline): MGHRA, YSYEKL. The CDR3 is made up of 17 amino acids. V was shortened by 0 bases and J by 11 bases, with 25 bases between the two germline ends. The CDR3 region is CASSQEKRGRSGFQAFF. CDR3 bases: TGCGCCAGCAGCCAAGAGAAACGAGGGCGGAGCGGTTTTCAGGCTTTCTTT.

The chain has TRBV18 and TRBJ2-5; D is possibly TRBD2 (7 bases). From germline, CDR1 is KGHSH and CDR2 LQKENI. This CDR3 region has 14 residues. Trimming took off 3 bases at V and 7 bases at J, with 15 bases between the two ends. For the CDR3, the DNA is TGTGCCAGCTCACCTGCGGGGGCCCGGGCGACCCAGTACTTC. It specifies CASSPAGARATQYF.

The chain couples TRBV18 to TRBJ2-5, with TRBD1 as a possible D gene (8 bases). The V and J ends lost 4 bases and 2 bases respectively, with 11 bases between them. CDR1 is KGHSH, CDR2 LQKENI, per germline. The CDR3 length is 14 residues. CDR3 in amino acids: CASSHRGGQETQYF. The CDR3 DNA is TGTGCCAGCTCACACAGGGGGGGACAAGAGACCCAGTACTTC. Drawing the rest from reference TRBV18 and TRBJ2-5, the complete variable domain is NAGVMQNPRHLVRRRGQEARLRCSPMKGHSHVYWYRQLPEEGLKFMVYLQKENIIDESGMPKERFSAEFPKEGPSILRIQQVVRGDSAAYFCASSHRGGQETQYFGPGTRLLVL.

This chain uses TRBV6-4 with TRBJ1-5; the D is unclear. In germline, CDR1 is MRHNA, CDR2 SNTAGT. This CDR3 region has 16 residues. Deletions cut 2 bases from V and 4 bases from J, with 15 bases between. This CDR3 reads CASSDRARCGNQPQHF. The CDR3 nucleotides read TGTGCCAGCAGTGACAGAGCTCGATGCGGAAATCAGCCCCAGCATTTT.

V and J are TRBV7-2 and TRBJ2-1; 10 bases align to TRBD2. J lost 8 bases, V lost 1 base, and 5 bases had no gene match. CDR3 length: 15 residues. Germline V gene data show CDR1 as SGHTA and CDR2 as FQGNSA. In DNA form, the CDR3 reads TGTGCCAGCAGCTTAGAAAGCGGGAGGGGAGATGAGCAGTTCTTC. Protein: CASSLESGRGDEQFF.

V gene TRBV19 combines with J gene TRBJ2-5; D call uncertain. Germline V gives CDR1 LNHDA, CDR2 SQIVND (reference sequence). The CDR3 has 13 residues. V gave up 4 bases and J gave up 2 bases, with 8 bases separating them. This chain's CDR3 is CASSSGVQETQYF. CDR3 sequence (DNA): TGTGCCAGTAGTAGCGGAGTTCAAGAGACCCAGTACTTC.

This chain uses TRBV25-1 with TRBJ2-3; a possible D gene is TRBD2 (5 bases). CDR3 length equals 13 residues. V lost 5 bases and J 4 bases, leaving 10 bases between the germline ends. Germline V CDR1 and CDR2: MGHDK, SYGVNS. CDR3 loop: CASSPERADTQYF. CDR3 coding DNA: TGTGCCAGCAGTCCAGAGAGGGCAGATACGCAGTATTTT.

The rearrangement links TRBV2 to TRBJ2-3; 9 nucleotides align to TRBD2. V lost 6 bases, J lost 0 bases, and 10 bases stayed unmatched. This CDR3 has 17 amino acids. In germline, CDR1 is SNHLY, CDR2 FYNNEI. The CDR3 nucleotides are TGTGCCAGCAGGGCCCCCTTAGCGGGAGCGAGCACAGATACGCAGTATTTT. This codes for CASRAPLAGASTDTQYF.

This clone occurred once. The J gene is TRBJ1-1, the V gene TRBV14; D might be TRBD1 (5 bases). Per the germline V gene, CDR1 is SGHDN and CDR2 is FVKESK. Trimming removed 1 base at V and 3 bases at J, with 15 bases between. The CDR3 loop spans 16 amino acids. The chain's CDR3 is CASSQGGTRVDTEAFF. In nucleotides, the CDR3 is TGTGCCAGCAGCCAAGGGGGAACCAGGGTGGACACTGAAGCTTTCTTT.

Points on this clone: Its ends do not fully match the called genes, so a read error is possible. The identical CDR3 is also encoded by other nucleotide sequences in the sample. The chain combines TRBV10-3 with TRBJ2-7; D is perhaps TRBD1 (5 bases). The CDR3 extends over 16 amino acids. Germline CDR1 ENHRY, CDR2 SYGVKD. The CDR3 DNA follows: TGCGCCATCAGTGAGAGCTCAGGGCGCCCCCCCTACGAGCAGTACTTC. Its translation is CAISESSGRPPYEQYF.

The gene calls are TRBV28 and TRBJ1-1; TRBD1 agrees at 9 bases. Losses at the gene ends were 5 bases for V and 1 base for J; bases not matched to a gene: 2. The CDR3 loop spans 14 amino acids. Germline assignment: CDR1 MDHEN and CDR2 SYDVKM. The CDR3 DNA follows: TGTGCCAGCAGTCCGGGACAGGGGAACACTGAAGCTTTCTTT. Protein: CASSPGQGNTEAFF.

The chain is built from TRBV7-9 and TRBJ2-1, with D perhaps TRBD1 (6 bases). V dropped 1 base and J dropped 0 bases, with 10 bases sitting between them. The length of the CDR3 is 16 residues. The germline CDR1 and CDR2 sequences are SEHNR and FQNEAQ (reference sequence). CDR3 in amino acids: CASSLVRGSSYNEQFF. Here the CDR3 DNA reads TGTGCCAGCAGCTTAGTTAGGGGGAGCTCCTACAATGAGCAGTTCTTC.

The chain employs TRBV25-1 and TRBJ1-2, with D possibly matching TRBD1 (6 bases). This CDR3 is built from 15 residues. V lost 2 bases, J lost 0 bases, and 10 bases lay in between. Germline V gene lookup returns CDR1 MGHDK and CDR2 SYGVNS. The CDR3 loop is CASSEGGRPNYGYTF. The CDR3 DNA reads TGTGCCAGCAGTGAAGGGGGCAGACCTAACTATGGCTACACCTTC.

The rearrangement links TRBV6-2 or TRBV6-3 to TRBJ2-7; weak D call: TRBD1 (6 bases). This CDR3 has 14 residues. Trimming cost V 0 bases and J 4 bases, with 10 bases left between them. CDR1 is MNHEY and CDR2 is SVGEGT in the germline V gene. The CDR3 region is CASSYSAGAYEQYF. The CDR3, as DNA: TGTGCCAGCAGTTACTCCGCAGGGGCGTACGAGCAGTACTTC.

The sample holds one count of this clone. The J gene is TRBJ2-1, the V gene TRBV2; 12 nucleotides agree with TRBD2. The CDR3 runs to 14 residues. The germline V gene has CDR1 SNHLY and CDR2 FYNNEI. Losses at the gene ends were 8 bases for V and 8 bases for J; bases not matched to a gene: 7. CDR3 in DNA: TGTGCCAGCCTTGGACTAGCGGGGAAGGATGAGCAGTTCTTC. As protein: CASLGLAGKDEQFF.

V gene TRBV6-6 combines with J gene TRBJ1-2; TRBD1 is a possible D gene (5 bases). CDR1 MNHNY and CDR2 SVGAGI come from the germline V gene (reference sequence). This CDR3 comprises 14 residues. Deletions cut 4 bases from V and 7 bases from J, with 16 bases between. CDR3 amino acids: CASSSDSPRGGYTF. The CDR3 DNA reads as TGTGCCAGCAGTTCCGACAGTCCTCGTGGTGGCTACACCTTC.

The rearrangement uses TRBV7-8 and TRBJ2-1, with unresolved D. V was trimmed by 1 base and J by 7 bases, leaving 11 bases between them. This CDR3 contains 14 residues. Germline-derived CDR1 and CDR2 are SGHVS and FQNEAQ. CDR3 nucleotides: TGTGCCAGCAGCTTAGTCGGAGTTACGAATGAGCAGTTCTTC. Protein sequence: CASSLVGVTNEQFF.

This chain joins TRBV10-1 and TRBJ2-1; D may be TRBD1 (6 bases). V was trimmed by 6 bases and J by 13 bases, leaving 28 bases between them. CDR1 and CDR2 from the germline V gene are WNHNN and SYGVQD (reference sequence). The CDR3 loop spans 16 amino acids. The CDR3 region has the DNA TGCGCCAGCAGCTCGCCCGGGACACAGGGTGGAAGAGTCCAGTTCTTC. Amino acid sequence: CASSSPGTQGGRVQFF.

The gene calls are TRBV6-6 and TRBJ1-2; possible D gene TRBD1, 5 bases. CDR1 and CDR2 from the germline V gene are MNHNY and SVGAGI (reference sequence). This CDR3 comprises 14 residues. V was trimmed by 7 bases and J by 10 bases, leaving 22 bases between them. CDR3 in DNA: TGTGCCAGCAAGTTACAGCAGGGAATGACCCACTACACCTTC. It translates to CASKLQQGMTHYTF.

The gene calls are TRBV6-5 and TRBJ1-1, with TRBD1 as a possible D gene (6 bases). Germline V gene sequence: CDR1 MNHEY, CDR2 SVGAGI. V lost 5 bases and J lost 1, with 8 bases in between. This CDR3 is 13 amino acids long. The CDR3 DNA sequence: TGTGCCAGCAGTCCGACAGGGAACACTGAAGCTTTCTTT. Its protein product is CASSPTGNTEAFF.

The rearrangement links TRBV6-2 or TRBV6-3 to TRBJ2-1; 8 bases fit TRBD2. From germline, CDR1 is MNHEY and CDR2 SVGEGT. The CDR3 loop spans 16 amino acids. Trimming removed 2 bases from V and 15 bases from J; junction bases left unmatched: 18. CDR3 sequence: CASSYGRGSGIRFAFF. For the CDR3, the DNA is TGTGCCAGCAGTTACGGTCGGGGTAGCGGGATCAGATTTGCGTTCTTC.

The chain has TRBV30 and TRBJ2-5, with 8 positions matching TRBD1. The CDR3 runs to 15 residues. The ends lost 1 base at V and 8 bases at J; junction bases unmatched: 12. Germline V lookup: CDR1 GTSNPN, CDR2 SVGIG (reference sequence). The CDR3 is CAWSEYRDRIGTQYF. CDR3 nucleotides: TGTGCCTGGAGTGAATACCGGGACAGGATAGGAACCCAGTACTTC.

The V gene is TRBV3-1 (or the pseudogene TRBV3-2), the J gene TRBJ2-1; D is unresolved. The V end lost 4 bases, the J end lost 7 bases, and 11 bases lay between the germline ends. The CDR3 sequence is 13 residues long. In germline, CDR1 is LGHDT, CDR2 YNNKEL (reference sequence). The chain's CDR3 is CASSRARSNEQFF. CDR3 coding DNA: TGTGCCAGCAGCCGTGCTAGAAGTAATGAGCAGTTCTTC.